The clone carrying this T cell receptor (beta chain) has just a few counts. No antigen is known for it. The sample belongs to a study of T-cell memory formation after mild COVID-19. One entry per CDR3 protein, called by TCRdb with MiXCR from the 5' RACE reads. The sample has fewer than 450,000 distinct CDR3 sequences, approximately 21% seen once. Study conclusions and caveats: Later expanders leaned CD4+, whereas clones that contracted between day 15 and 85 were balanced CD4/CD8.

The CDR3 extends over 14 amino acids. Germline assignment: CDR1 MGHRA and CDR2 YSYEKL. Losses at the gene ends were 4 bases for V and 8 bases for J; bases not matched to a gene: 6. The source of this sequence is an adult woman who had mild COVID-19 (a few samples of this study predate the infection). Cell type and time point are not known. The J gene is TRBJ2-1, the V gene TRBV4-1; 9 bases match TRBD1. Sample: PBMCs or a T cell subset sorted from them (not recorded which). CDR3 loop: CASSRPGQGYEQFF. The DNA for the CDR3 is TGCGCCAGCAGCCGCCCGGGACAGGGATATGAGCAGTTCTTC.